Below are 30 T cell receptor beta chains sequenced from a single sample in a study of OX40 agonist ivuxolimab in advanced cancers. Clones were sequenced by immunoSEQ multiplex PCR, and TCRdb holds only the in-frame ones, with some missing. The table has roughly 86,000 clones, just over 85% seen once. The sequencing used CD4+ or CD8+ T cells sorted from blood, collected in a trial of the OX40 agonist ivuxolimab. These receptors came from an adult with an advanced solid tumor such as melanoma, head and neck, liver or kidney cancer.

The chain couples TRBV30 to TRBJ2-5; 9 bases map to TRBD2. The CDR3 length is 14 residues. Germline V gene data show CDR1 as GTSNPN and CDR2 as SVGIG (reference sequence). Unmatched junction bases numbered 7, after V lost 3 bases and J lost 5 bases. The CDR3, as DNA: TGTGCCTGGAGCGAGGGAAGCGGGGGGGAGACCCAGTACTTC. As protein: CAWSEGSGGETQYF. The full variable domain, with the rest looked up from reference TRBV30 and TRBJ2-5, is SQTIHQWPATLVQPVGSPLSLECTVEGTSNPNLYWYRQAAGRGLQLLFYSVGIGQISSEVPQNLSASRPQDRQFILSSKKLLLSDSGFYLCAWSEGSGGETQYFGPGTRLLVL.

The chain joins TRBV10-3 to TRBJ2-3, with 8 nucleotides matching TRBD2. The CDR3 is 15 residues long. The V and J ends lost 5 bases and 1 base, in that order; junction bases with no gene match: 5. Per the germline V gene, CDR1 is ENHRY and CDR2 is SYGVKD. The CDR3 DNA reads TGTGCCATCAGTCCCACGGGAGGGGGCACAGATACGCAGTATTTT. This translates into CAISPTGGGTDTQYF.

The J gene is TRBJ2-3, the V gene TRBV28; 8 bases are shared with TRBD2. The ends lost 2 bases at V and 5 bases at J; junction bases unmatched: 3. CDR1 and CDR2 (germline): MDHEN, SYDVKM. CDR3 length: 14 residues. The CDR3 sequence is CASSLRLAGDTQYF. The CDR3 region has the DNA TGTGCCAGCAGTTTAAGGCTAGCGGGAGATACGCAGTATTTT.

This clone has more than one count but fewer than ten. This chain uses TRBV7-9 with TRBJ2-7, with 7 bases lining up with TRBD1. Germline V CDR1 and CDR2: SEHNR, FQNEAQ (reference sequence). Trimming took 5 bases from V and 6 from J; bases not matched to a gene: 13. The CDR3 totals 15 residues. The CDR3 protein is CASSPSPGGLSEQYF. The CDR3 coding sequence is TGTGCCAGCAGCCCTTCCCCAGGGGGATTAAGCGAGCAGTACTTC.

This chain connects TRBV5-4 to TRBJ2-1, with D possibly TRBD2 on 6 matching bases. The CDR3 runs to 15 residues. V was shortened by 6 bases and J by 5 bases, with 18 bases between the two germline ends. Germline CDR1 is SGHNT and CDR2 is YYREEE (reference sequence). The CDR3: CASKAGMLQDNEQFF. CDR3 DNA: TGTGCCAGCAAGGCGGGAATGCTGCAGGACAATGAGCAGTTCTTC.

Regarding this clone: This CDR3 is also generated by other DNA sequences in the sample. This sequence joins TRBV5-4 and TRBJ2-5, with TRBD2 identical over 11 bases. V lost 3 bases, J lost 2 bases, and 3 bases stayed unmatched. Germline V gene lookup returns CDR1 SGHNT and CDR2 YYREEE (reference sequence). The CDR3 runs 15 residues. CDR3 region: CASSSRLAGQETQYF. CDR3 in DNA: TGTGCCAGCAGCTCAAGACTAGCGGGGCAAGAGACCCAGTACTTC.

The chain recombines TRBV15 with TRBJ1-5; possibly TRBD1 for D (5 bases). The germline V and J ends were trimmed by 6 bases and 4 bases, with 10 bases remaining between them. The CDR3 contains 13 residues. CDR1 is LNHNV, CDR2 YYDKDF, per germline (reference sequence). CDR3: CATRGRWNQPQHF. Written as DNA, the CDR3 is TGTGCCACCAGGGGGCGCTGGAATCAGCCCCAGCATTTT.

The chain uses TRBV7-3 and TRBJ1-1, with D possibly TRBD1 on 6 matching bases. The CDR3 is 15 residues long. Germline assignment: CDR1 SGHTA and CDR2 FQGTGA. Trimming removed 1 base at V and 5 bases at J, with 14 bases between. CDR3 in amino acids: CASSLSQGSITEAFF. The CDR3 DNA reads as TGTGCCAGCAGCTTAAGTCAGGGGTCTATTACTGAAGCTTTCTTT. The full variable domain, with the rest looked up from reference TRBV7-3 and TRBJ1-1, is GAGVSQTPSNKVTEKGKYVELRCDPISGHTALYWYRQSLGQGPEFLIYFQGTGAADDSGLPNDRFFAVRPEGSVSTLKIQRTERGDSAVYLCASSLSQGSITEAFFGQGTRLTVV.

This clone counts as medium-sized. The V and J genes are TRBV19 and TRBJ2-1, with 8 bases that match TRBD1. The CDR3 has 14 residues. Germline-derived CDR1 and CDR2 are LNHDA and SQIVND (reference sequence). With 4 bases clipped from V and 9 bases from J, the junction kept 8 bases outside the gene matches. CDR3 DNA: TGTGCCAGTAGTAAGGACAGGGCTAGGGGTGAGCAGTTCTTC. Translated, it gives CASSKDRARGEQFF.

V and J are TRBV5-1 and TRBJ2-3, with D perhaps matching TRBD1 (6 bases). Germline CDR1 and CDR2: SGHRS and YFSETQ. V was trimmed by 4 bases and J by 2 bases, leaving 11 bases between them. The CDR3 totals 14 residues. This chain's CDR3 is CASSNTGSTDTQYF. CDR3 nucleotides: TGCGCCAGCAGCAATACAGGGTCCACAGATACGCAGTATTTT.

This chain uses TRBV18 with TRBJ2-7; D uncertain. V was trimmed by 2 bases and J by 3 bases, leaving 11 bases between them. This CDR3 spans 14 amino acids. CDR1 is KGHSH, CDR2 LQKENI, per germline. CDR3 amino acids: CASSPSQIVYEQYF. Here the CDR3 DNA reads TGTGCCAGCTCACCAAGCCAGATTGTCTACGAGCAGTACTTC.

This chain connects TRBV29-1 to TRBJ1-2, with 11 bases aligning to TRBD1. This CDR3 contains 13 residues. From germline, CDR1 is SQVTM and CDR2 ANQGSEA. V trimming: 2 bases; J trimming: 5 bases; junction bases outside the gene matches: 1. For the CDR3, the DNA is TGCAGCGTTGAAAGGGACAGGGGGTATGGCTACACCTTC. This encodes CSVERDRGYGYTF.

This chain joins TRBV7-6 and TRBJ2-7, with 7 nucleotides matching TRBD2. Trimming at V came to 2 bases and at J to 4 bases, leaving 2 bases not matched to a gene. Germline loops: CDR1 SGHVS, CDR2 FNYEAQ. This CDR3 is 13 amino acids long. Written as DNA, the CDR3 is TGTGCCAGCAGCTTAATGGGACTATACGAGCAGTACTTC. Encoded protein: CASSLMGLYEQYF. Looking up the rest from reference TRBV7-6 and TRBJ2-7 gives the full variable domain: GAGVSQSPRYKVTKRGQDVALRCDPISGHVSLYWYRQALGQGPEFLTYFNYEAQQDKSGLPNDRFSAERPEGSISTLTIQRTEQRDSAMYRCASSLMGLYEQYFGPGTRLTVT.

The V call is TRBV5-1, the J call TRBJ1-1; a weak D match, TRBD1 (5 bases). Trimming stripped 5 bases from V and 4 bases from J, with 15 bases between. This CDR3 comprises 14 residues. Germline V gene sequence: CDR1 SGHRS, CDR2 YFSETQ. Written as DNA, the CDR3 is TGCGCCAGCAGAAGTCAGGGCGGTTTCACTGAAGCTTTCTTT. Its protein product is CASRSQGGFTEAFF.

The chain joins TRBV27 to TRBJ2-3; either TRBD1 or TRBD2 may fit D (5 bases each). CDR1 and CDR2 from the germline V gene are MNHEY and SMNVEV (reference sequence). Trimming shortened V by 5 bases and J by 2 bases, and 8 bases separated the two germline ends. The CDR3 runs 13 residues. CDR3 bases: TGTGCCAGCAGTCCGGGGACCACAGATACGCAGTATTTT. Its protein is CASSPGTTDTQYF.

The chain joins TRBV7-9 to TRBJ1-4, with D possibly being TRBD1 (5 bases). Germline V lookup: CDR1 SEHNR, CDR2 FQNEAQ (reference sequence). The CDR3 length is 15 residues. Deletions cut 5 bases from V and 0 bases from J, with 10 bases between. CDR3 nucleotide sequence: TGTGCCAGCAGCCGACAGCTTGCAACTAATGAAAAACTGTTTTTT. It specifies CASSRQLATNEKLFF.

The V call is TRBV28, the J call TRBJ2-1; D not resolved. The CDR3 extends over 12 amino acids. The germline V gene encodes CDR1 MDHEN and CDR2 SYDVKM. The ends were cut back, 2 bases at V and 10 bases at J, with 9 bases in the middle. In nucleotides, the CDR3 is TGTGCCAGCAGTTTAGGCCCTCGGGAGCAGTTCTTC. Protein sequence: CASSLGPREQFF.

The genes are TRBV4-3 and TRBJ2-7; 8 nucleotides agree with TRBD1. Germline trimming cut 0 bases from V and 6 bases from J; bases unmatched to any gene: 10. The CDR3 is 16 amino acids. Germline CDR1 and CDR2: LGHNA and YSLEER. The CDR3 DNA sequence: TGCGCCAGCAGCCAAGACCGGACAGGGCGTTTAAGCGAGCAGTACTTC. Its translation: CASSQDRTGRLSEQYF.

This sequence joins TRBV4-3 and TRBJ1-1, with D possibly matching TRBD1 (6 bases). CDR1 and CDR2 from the germline V gene are LGHNA and YSLEER. Trimming took off 0 bases at V and 2 bases at J, with 13 bases between the two ends. The CDR3 length is 16 residues. The CDR3 nucleotides read TGCGCCAGCAGCCAAGATGGCAGGGGCTCTAACACTGAAGCTTTCTTT. Translation gives CASSQDGRGSNTEAFF.

The J gene is TRBJ2-7, the V gene TRBV7-2, with 13 bases identical to TRBD2. The V gene's germline CDR1 is SGHTA and CDR2 FQGNSA. This CDR3 is 16 amino acids long. The V gene end was trimmed by 5 bases and the J gene end by 3 bases; junction bases not matched to a gene: 7. The CDR3, as DNA: TGTGCCAGCAGCCCCCCGGGACTAGCGGGATACTACGAGCAGTACTTC. Amino acid sequence: CASSPPGLAGYYEQYF. Based on the CDR3 plus reference TRBV7-2 and TRBJ2-7, the full variable domain is GAGVSQSPSNKVTEKGKDVELRCDPISGHTALYWYRQSLGQGLEFLIYFQGNSAPDKSGLPSDRFSAERTGGSVSTLTIQRTQQEDSAVYLCASSPPGLAGYYEQYFGPGTRLTVT.

This sequence joins TRBV10-1 and TRBJ2-1, with D perhaps being TRBD1 or TRBD2 (5 bases each). CDR1 and CDR2 (germline): WNHNN, SYGVQD (reference sequence). V lost 5 bases to trimming and J lost 7 bases, with 15 bases between them. This CDR3 spans 14 amino acids. The CDR3 region is CASSRGPKENEQFF. The CDR3 nucleotides are TGCGCCAGCAGTCGGGGACCCAAAGAGAATGAGCAGTTCTTC.

The rearrangement joins TRBV30 to TRBJ1-5; D is undetermined. The germline gives CDR1 GTSNPN, CDR2 SVGIG (reference sequence). Trimming pared 0 bases from V and 3 bases from J, leaving 12 bases between. The CDR3 spans 15 residues. The CDR3 protein is CAWSVDIGINQPQHF. The CDR3 DNA reads as TGTGCCTGGAGTGTAGACATCGGTATCAATCAGCCCCAGCATTTT.

V gene TRBV7-3 combines with J gene TRBJ2-5; D is unclear. Per germline, CDR1 SGHTA and CDR2 FQGTGA. This CDR3 comprises 12 residues. Deletions cut 4 bases from V and 0 bases from J, with 3 bases between. The CDR3 is CASSSYQETQYF. The CDR3 DNA is TGTGCCAGCAGCTCGTACCAAGAGACCCAGTACTTC.

This clone was counted once. The chain joins TRBV19 to TRBJ1-3; D gene uncertain. CDR1 is LNHDA and CDR2 is SQIVND in the germline V gene (reference sequence). The CDR3 runs to 14 residues. Trimming took 10 bases from V and 0 from J, leaving 13 bases between them. CDR3 in amino acids: CATSIDHSGNTIYF. The CDR3 DNA reads as TGTGCCACCTCGATTGACCACTCTGGAAACACCATATATTTT. The whole variable domain, filled in from reference TRBV19 and TRBJ1-3, reads DGGITQSPKYLFRKEGQNVTLSCEQNLNHDAMYWYRQDPGQGLRLIYYSQIVNDFQKGDIAEGYSVSREKKESFPLTVTSAQKNPTAFYLCATSIDHSGNTIYFGEGSWLTVV.

The J gene is TRBJ1-5, the V gene TRBV5-6, with 8 bases fitting TRBD1. Germline V gene sequence: CDR1 SGHDT, CDR2 YYEEEE. The junction had 4 bases not matched to a gene; V was cut back by 1 base and J by 4 bases. The CDR3 has 15 amino acids. Here the CDR3 DNA reads TGTGCCAGCAGCTTGACCGGGACAGGTAATCAGCCCCAGCATTTT. This encodes CASSLTGTGNQPQHF. Looking up the rest from reference TRBV5-6 and TRBJ1-5 gives the full variable domain: DAGVTQSPTHLIKTRGQQVTLRCSPKSGHDTVSWYQQALGQGPQFIFQYYEEEERQRGNFPDRFSGHQFPNYSSELNVNALLLGDSALYLCASSLTGTGNQPQHFGDGTRLSIL.

This clone has a single count. The chain links TRBV2 to TRBJ1-4; tentative D call: TRBD1 (6 bases). Per germline, CDR1 SNHLY and CDR2 FYNNEI. V lost 2 bases and J lost 7, with 14 bases in between. CDR3 length equals 15 residues. In nucleotides, the CDR3 is TGTGCCAGCAGTGAACTGCAGGGCAGGGGTGAAAAACTGTTTTTT. Protein product: CASSELQGRGEKLFF.

This chain connects TRBV28 to TRBJ1-2; D possibly corresponds to TRBD1 (5 bases). The CDR3 covers 14 residues. Germline CDR1 is MDHEN and CDR2 is SYDVKM. The V end was cut by 5 bases, the J end by 7 bases, with 17 bases between. The CDR3 is CASSPPGHGLGYTF. The CDR3 DNA is TGTGCCAGCAGTCCGCCGGGGCACGGCCTTGGCTACACCTTC.

The V call is TRBV19, the J call TRBJ1-3; perhaps TRBD1 as D (6 bases). Germline V lookup: CDR1 LNHDA, CDR2 SQIVND (reference sequence). CDR3 length: 13 amino acids. Trimming pared 8 bases from V and 0 bases from J, leaving 8 bases between. The CDR3, as DNA: TGTGCCAGTGGACAGTTCTCTGGAAACACCATATATTTT. Translation gives CASGQFSGNTIYF.

The genes are TRBV5-1 and TRBJ2-5; D remains unclear. In germline, CDR1 is SGHRS, CDR2 YFSETQ. Trimming removed 4 bases from V and 5 bases from J, with 12 bases in between. This CDR3 spans 13 amino acids. This CDR3 is CASSPQSEETQYF. The CDR3, as DNA: TGCGCCAGCAGCCCTCAGTCGGAGGAGACCCAGTACTTC.

This sequence joins TRBV7-9 and TRBJ1-3; TRBD1 aligns across 8 bases. Germline CDR1 is SEHNR and CDR2 is FQNEAQ (reference sequence). V dropped 5 bases and J dropped 4; count of bases not matched to a gene: 7. The length of the CDR3 is 15 residues. CDR3 nucleotide sequence: TGTGCCAGCAGCCCTATGGACAGGGACGGAAACACCATATATTTT. The encoded protein is CASSPMDRDGNTIYF.